The entry below gives a single T cell receptor beta chain sequence along with its context. What it binds is unknown. The data were produced by immunoSEQ multiplex PCR, yet TCRdb's version contains in-frame clones alone and is incomplete. The sample holds 150,000 or so clones, 89% seen once. The data were taken from a study of T cell responses to AZD1222 COVID-19 vaccine. Background on the study: Analyses pooled second doses at about 4 or about 12 weeks. The study, taken as a whole, reports: In the spike-specific TCR repertoire, nearly half reportedly target unmutated variant regions. AZD1222 recipients seropositive at baseline numbered only 5 or 6.

After removal of 5 bases from V and 6 bases from J, the junction contained 11 bases not matched to a gene. The CDR3 consists of 16 residues. CDR1 is KGHSH and CDR2 is LQKENI in the germline V gene. The sample consisted of peripheral blood, taken on day 0 of AZD1222 vaccination. The V call is TRBV18, the J call TRBJ1-4; 8 bases map to TRBD1. The origin of this receptor is an adult in good health. The CDR3 reads CASSGSQDRAYEKLFF. The CDR3 nucleotides read TGTGCCAGCTCAGGCTCTCAGGACAGGGCTTATGAAAAACTGTTTTTT.